The following is a T cell receptor (beta chain) sequence with its context. The antigen remains undetermined. The protocol was immunoSEQ multiplex PCR, while the TCRdb copy is restricted to in-frame clones and leaves out a portion. The table includes over 60,000 clones, around 86% detected once. The sample comes from a study of T cell responses to AZD1222 COVID-19 vaccine. Findings of the study overall: Donors, mostly white British, included more females; clonal diversity was possibly underestimated. Seropositive at baseline were only a handful of AZD1222 recipients.

The source is an adult in good health. The starting material was peripheral blood, obtained on day 0 of AZD1222 vaccination.

The CDR3 DNA reads as TGTGCCAGCAGTTACCGAGCGGGACCCTCCGGCTCTGGAAACACCATATATTTT. This sequence encodes CASSYRAGPSGSGNTIYF. The V gene is TRBV6-2 or TRBV6-3, the J gene TRBJ1-3; maybe TRBD1 (5 bases). V dropped 2 bases and J dropped 0 bases, with 17 bases sitting between them. From germline, CDR1 is MNHEY and CDR2 SVGEGT. CDR3 length: 18 amino acids.